This T cell receptor beta chain comes out of a study of blood T cell repertoires in COVID-19 (dated by TCRdb to 2020 to 2021). Background for the entire study: Collaborator samples came from the United States, Italy and Spain and covered acute and convalescent phases of COVID-19. The samples were drawn from the first 160 participants of the ongoing ImmuneRACE study and from more than 1,000 subjects provided by 6 global collaborators. Where available, HLA class I and class II types were taken from metadata supplied by the sample provider and were not determined by assay-based typing. Nearly every sample came with metadata listing a de-identified subject ID, COVID-19 status, age in years and sex. The repertoires were made available in a free public database intended to serve as a resource for research on the immune response to SARS-CoV-2. The prospective study material was composed of cDNA or gDNA derived from T cells, B-cell-depleted T cells, or PBMCs. The dataset comprised deeply sampled blood TCRbeta repertoires from subjects exposed to, actively infected with, or recovered from COVID-19.

Concerning this clone: Its antigen is unknown. No much larger clone exists at a distance of one base, and base qualities are not known.

Enrolling through a virtual design, the prospective study's participants ranged in age from roughly 18 to 90 years and lived across 20 to 25 United States geographic areas. To assign participants to cohorts, the prospective study relied on clinical history that participants themselves reported in a screening survey and a study questionnaire. In the prospective study, mobile phlebotomists collected whole blood, serum and a nasopharyngeal or oropharyngeal swab from each participant. Participants in the prospective study had the option to provide additional blood draws and questionnaires over an approximately 2-month period. Prospective study blood samples were shipped either frozen or at room temperature before DNA extraction. What the work shows at the level of the full study, not this receptor alone: How much clinical and demographic metadata was included differed by source and by participant, and the metadata was provided uncurated.

Taken from the germline V gene, the CDR1 and CDR2 loops are MNHEY and SVGAGI. Clipping removes 6 bases from V and 4 bases from J, with 4 as the unmatched junction base count. The CDR3 spans 14 residues, from the cysteine through the phenylalanine. Only CDR3 DNA is held: 42 bases, read in frame from base 1. TCRbeta CDR3 regions were amplified from genomic DNA by means of the immunoSEQ Assay, a bias-controlled multiplex PCR. Turning to the authors' computational methods: The number of nucleated cells in each sample was estimated from the amplification of reference gene primers within the assay. To quantify the absolute abundance of each unique TCRbeta CDR3 rearrangement, sequence reads were collapsed and filtered. For each sample, productive Simpson clonality was calculated as the square root of Simpson's diversity index over productive rearrangements. Here the immuneACCESS table is served through TCRdb, limited to in-frame sequences with V and J called. Missing clones are a known gap in these copies; in checked studies unresolved V genes cover under half, and the rest lacks a known reason. The V and J calls and clone size were taken over from that table, and D and trimming were inferred from the DNA. The sample has under 250,000 clones on record, 65% to 90% of them singletons. The ten largest account for over 7.5% of the sample.

The rearranged segments are TRBV6-5 and TRBJ1-5, with 9 junctional bases fitting TRBD1. Sequenced sample: PBMCs or T cells enriched from blood (not recorded which). The receptor was derived from a woman aged 50 to 60 with acute COVID-19. In nucleotides, the sequence is TGTGCCAGCAGGCCGACAGGGGGTAATCAGCCCCAGCATTTT. This yields the protein CASRPTGGNQPQHF.